This entry is about one T cell receptor (beta chain). Its antigen is currently unknown. One end of the junction is discordant with germline, which a read error may explain. This specimen comes from a study of PD-1 blockade in mismatch repair-deficient tumors. In the study overall: All were previously treated, progressing patients with some twelve mismatch repair-deficient cancer types. General study results and limits: After pembrolizumab, tumor-resident clones rose rapidly, then generally contracted before radiologic responses.

TCRdb keeps only in-frame clones here, not all; method: immunoSEQ multiplex PCR. The table shows about 68,000 clones, with around 73% occurring only once. Germline loops: CDR1 SGHVS, CDR2 FNYEAQ. The CDR3 covers 14 residues. Every patient had mismatch repair deficiency by PCR or immunohistochemistry. The gene calls are TRBV7-6 and TRBJ2-5; TRBD2 agrees at 7 bases. The sample in question was peripheral blood, obtained 2 weeks after starting pembrolizumab. The clonotype comes from an adult with mismatch repair-deficient cancer. The CDR3 DNA reads TGTGCCAGCACCCCACTAGCGCAACAAGAGATCCAGTACTTC. As protein: CASTPLAQQEIQYF.